The 24 T cell receptor beta chains below come from one sample, sequenced in a study of STAT5B mutations in CD4+ large granular lymphocyte leukemia. Libraries were prepared by immunoSEQ multiplex PCR; TCRdb keeps only in-frame clonotypes and omits some of them. The table has about 34,000 clones, about three quarters seen once. Sequenced input: CD4+ T cells from blood buffy coats. These receptors were collected from a human donor in good health.

J is TRBJ1-1 and V is TRBV6-6; TRBD1 aligns across 7 bases. The CDR3 is made up of 12 amino acids. From germline, CDR1 is MNHNY and CDR2 SVGAGI (reference sequence). With 6 bases clipped from V and 5 bases from J, the junction kept 3 bases outside the gene matches. CDR3 in DNA: TGTGCCAGCAGAGCAGGGGGGACTGAAGCTTTCTTT. The encoded protein is CASRAGGTEAFF.

The chain uses TRBV7-6 and TRBJ1-3; possibly TRBD1 for D (5 bases). Germline V gene lookup returns CDR1 SGHVS and CDR2 FNYEAQ. V was trimmed by 1 base and J by 0 bases, leaving 13 bases between them. The CDR3 runs to 17 residues. The CDR3 is CASSLVEGTSSGNTIYF. The DNA of the CDR3 is TGTGCCAGCAGCTTAGTGGAGGGGACGAGCTCTGGAAACACCATATATTTT. Full variable domain (rest looked up from reference TRBV7-6 and TRBJ1-3): GAGVSQSPRYKVTKRGQDVALRCDPISGHVSLYWYRQALGQGPEFLTYFNYEAQQDKSGLPNDRFSAERPEGSISTLTIQRTEQRDSAMYRCASSLVEGTSSGNTIYFGEGSWLTVV.

This chain uses TRBV28 with TRBJ1-2, with D possibly TRBD1 on 5 matching bases. Per germline, CDR1 MDHEN and CDR2 SYDVKM. Trimming pared 6 bases from V and 4 bases from J, leaving 12 bases between. The CDR3 spans 13 residues. In nucleotides, the CDR3 is TGTGCCAGCAGGGGCAGGGAGAGCTATGGCTACACCTTC. Translating gives CASRGRESYGYTF.

V gene TRBV30 combines with J gene TRBJ2-1; D may be TRBD1 or TRBD2 (5 bases each). The germline CDR1 and CDR2 sequences are GTSNPN and SVGIG (reference sequence). Between the trimmed V and J ends, which lost 0 bases and 0 bases, there was a span of 15 bases. The length of the CDR3 is 17 residues. The CDR3 DNA sequence: TGTGCCTGGAGTGTAAGGGACGCGAAGAGCTCCTACAATGAGCAGTTCTTC. Protein: CAWSVRDAKSSYNEQFF.

The genes are TRBV30 and TRBJ1-2; TRBD1 is a possible D gene (5 bases). The V and J ends lost 3 bases and 4 bases respectively, with 9 bases between them. This CDR3 has 12 amino acids. Germline loops: CDR1 GTSNPN, CDR2 SVGIG (reference sequence). CDR3 region: CAWSPGGYGYTF. The CDR3 coding sequence is TGTGCCTGGAGCCCGGGGGGCTATGGCTACACCTTC.

The gene calls are TRBV10-1 and TRBJ2-7; D gene ambiguous. Trimming removed 8 bases at V and 2 bases at J, with 16 bases between. Germline V gene lookup returns CDR1 WNHNN and CDR2 SYGVQD (reference sequence). This CDR3 has 14 amino acids. CDR3 amino acids: CASFLRTDPYEQYF. The CDR3 bases are TGCGCCAGCTTCTTGCGGACGGATCCCTACGAGCAGTACTTC.

The chain joins TRBV30 to TRBJ1-2, with 9 bases fitting TRBD1. V was pared by 3 bases and J by 4 bases, with 9 bases of the junction left unmatched. The CDR3 runs to 15 residues. CDR1 is GTSNPN and CDR2 is SVGIG in the germline V gene (reference sequence). CDR3 loop: CAWRGTGYEGYGYTF. Written as DNA, the CDR3 is TGTGCCTGGAGGGGGACAGGGTATGAGGGCTATGGCTACACCTTC.

The CDR3 here is CASSSQGPNTEAFF. The CDR3 bases are TGTGCCAGCAGTTCACAGGGACCGAACACTGAAGCTTTCTTT. V and J are TRBV7-9 and TRBJ1-1, with D tentatively TRBD1 (6 bases). CDR3 size: 14 residues. Per germline, CDR1 SEHNR and CDR2 FQNEAQ (reference sequence). V was shortened by 6 bases and J by 1 base, with 12 bases between the two germline ends.

This rearrangement joins TRBV30 to TRBJ2-2; D remains ambiguous. Looked up from germline, CDR1 is GTSNPN and CDR2 is SVGIG (reference sequence). Trimming removed 4 bases from V and 6 bases from J, with 12 bases in between. CDR3 length: 13 amino acids. DNA of the CDR3: TGTGCCTGGACCCTGTACGCGGCCGGGGAGCTGTTTTTT. Its protein is CAWTLYAAGELFF.

This clone was seen only a few times. CDR3 region: CASSSGDRVYEQYF. In DNA form, the CDR3 reads TGTGCCAGCAGTTCGGGCGACAGGGTCTACGAGCAGTACTTC. This chain links TRBV28 with TRBJ2-7, with TRBD1 matching over 7 bases. Germline assignment: CDR1 MDHEN and CDR2 SYDVKM. V lost 4 bases and J lost 3; bases outside the gene matches: 6. This CDR3 is built from 14 residues.

This clone was counted between two and nine times. The chain uses TRBV2 and TRBJ2-1; D is unresolved. Germline V lookup: CDR1 SNHLY, CDR2 FYNNEI. The CDR3 runs to 14 residues. Trimming shortened V by 7 bases and J by 6 bases, and 16 bases separated the two germline ends. The CDR3: CASTTYPSGNEQFF. DNA of the CDR3: TGTGCCAGCACCACGTACCCCTCAGGCAATGAGCAGTTCTTC.

The chain recombines TRBV11-2 with TRBJ1-2, with TRBD1 identical over 8 bases. This CDR3 contains 15 residues. Germline V CDR1 and CDR2: SGHAT, FQNNGV. Germline trimming cut 4 bases from V and 7 bases from J; bases unmatched to any gene: 11. CDR3 nucleotide sequence: TGTGCCAGCAGCTCCCTTGGACAGGGCAGGAGTGGCTACACCTTC. Protein: CASSSLGQGRSGYTF.

The CDR3 DNA follows: TGTGCCAGCAGCTCCACGGGGAATGAGCAGTTCTTC. Amino acids: CASSSTGNEQFF. The V call is TRBV11-2, the J call TRBJ2-1, with D maybe TRBD2 (5 bases). The CDR3 consists of 12 residues. Per the germline V gene, CDR1 is SGHAT and CDR2 is FQNNGV. Trimming removed 4 bases from V and 7 bases from J, with 8 bases in between. The full variable domain, with the rest looked up from reference TRBV11-2 and TRBJ2-1, is EAGVAQSPRYKIIEKRQSVAFWCNPISGHATLYWYQQILGQGPKLLIQFQNNGVVDDSQLPKDRFSAERLKGVDSTLKIQPAKLEDSAVYLCASSSTGNEQFFGPGTRLTVL.

V usage is TRBV27 and J usage is TRBJ2-1, with 7 bases identical to TRBD1. The V gene end was trimmed by 9 bases and the J gene end by 6 bases; junction bases not matched to a gene: 14. This CDR3 has 15 residues. CDR1 and CDR2 from the germline V gene are MNHEY and SMNVEV (reference sequence). The CDR3 here is CASQLRRQGPNEQFF. The CDR3 nucleotides are TGTGCCAGTCAGTTACGACGACAGGGTCCCAATGAGCAGTTCTTC.

The rearrangement links TRBV5-1 to TRBJ1-1; weak D call: TRBD1 (5 bases). Between the trimmed V and J ends, which lost 0 bases and 1 base, there was a span of 19 bases. Germline CDR1 reads SGHRS; CDR2 reads YFSETQ. CDR3 size: 18 residues. CDR3 coding DNA: TGCGCCAGCAGCTTGGCTCCCGGGACCGCGGGTGGGAACACTGAAGCTTTCTTT. Its translation is CASSLAPGTAGGNTEAFF. Drawing the rest from reference TRBV5-1 and TRBJ1-1, the complete variable domain is KAGVTQTPRYLIKTRGQQVTLSCSPISGHRSVSWYQQTPGQGLQFLFEYFSETQRNKGNFPGRFSGRQFSNSRSEMNVSTLELGDSALYLCASSLAPGTAGGNTEAFFGQGTRLTVV.

The chain carries TRBV30 and TRBJ1-2; perhaps TRBD1 as D (5 bases). V was shortened by 3 bases and J by 4 bases, with 18 bases between the two germline ends. From germline, CDR1 is GTSNPN and CDR2 SVGIG (reference sequence). The CDR3 spans 15 residues. The CDR3 DNA is TGTGCCTGGAGCGGTGCAGGGCATAATTTCTATGGCTACACCTTC. Translating it yields CAWSGAGHNFYGYTF.

The chain has TRBV29-1 and TRBJ1-3; possibly TRBD1 for D (5 bases). The CDR3 has 12 amino acids. The germline CDR1 and CDR2 sequences are SQVTM and ANQGSEA. V lost 8 bases and J lost 3, with 11 bases in between. The CDR3 here is CSYRDVGNTIYF. In DNA, the CDR3 is TGCAGCTACCGGGACGTTGGAAACACCATATATTTT.

The chain couples TRBV30 to TRBJ1-3, with 7 bases that match TRBD1. The germline CDR1 and CDR2 sequences are GTSNPN and SVGIG (reference sequence). The CDR3 length is 15 residues. V was clipped by 5 bases and J by 0 bases; unmatched bases: 7. CDR3 in DNA: TGTGCCTGGTCCCGGGACAGCGGCTCTGGAAACACCATATATTTT. Protein: CAWSRDSGSGNTIYF. The full variable domain, completed using reference TRBV30 and TRBJ1-3, is SQTIHQWPATLVQPVGSPLSLECTVEGTSNPNLYWYRQAAGRGLQLLFYSVGIGQISSEVPQNLSASRPQDRQFILSSKKLLLSDSGFYLCAWSRDSGSGNTIYFGEGSWLTVV.

This clone is a singleton in its sample. CDR3 sequence (DNA): TGTGCCAGTAGTATAGAGGAGGGGGGCACTGAAGCTTTCTTT. Translation gives CASSIEEGGTEAFF. The chain is built from TRBV19 and TRBJ1-1; the D gene is possibly TRBD1 (6 bases). Germline CDR1 and CDR2: LNHDA and SQIVND (reference sequence). Trimming pared 0 bases from V and 4 bases from J, leaving 9 bases between. This CDR3 is built from 14 residues.

The chain employs TRBV19 and TRBJ2-7; unclear D gene. CDR3 length equals 13 residues. The ends were cut back, 2 bases at V and 3 bases at J, with 8 bases in the middle. Germline V gene lookup returns CDR1 LNHDA and CDR2 SQIVND (reference sequence). CDR3 DNA: TGTGCCAGTAGTATAAACCCCAACTACGAGCAGTACTTC. It specifies CASSINPNYEQYF.

This clone was picked up a small number of times. This chain uses TRBV11-2 with TRBJ2-2; D may match TRBD1 or TRBD2 (5 bases each). Trimming cost V 4 bases and J 4 bases, with 10 bases left between them. The CDR3 totals 14 residues. CDR1 and CDR2 (germline): SGHAT, FQNNGV. The CDR3 region is CASSSLGGTGELFF. The CDR3 nucleotides are TGTGCCAGCAGCTCCCTTGGGGGCACCGGGGAGCTGTTTTTT.

The chain employs TRBV6-6 and TRBJ1-5, with D maybe TRBD1 (6 bases). The CDR3 covers 16 residues. The germline V gene has CDR1 MNHNY and CDR2 SVGAGI (reference sequence). V gave up 2 bases and J gave up 4 bases, with 15 bases separating them. CDR3 amino acids: CASSYSTTGTNQPQHF. For the CDR3, the DNA is TGTGCCAGCAGTTACAGCACGACAGGTACAAATCAGCCCCAGCATTTT.

The chain recombines TRBV5-6 with TRBJ1-3; the D gene is possibly TRBD1 (6 bases). This CDR3 comprises 14 residues. Per the germline V gene, CDR1 is SGHDT and CDR2 is YYEEEE. Trimming shortened V by 5 bases and J by 5 bases, and 14 bases separated the two germline ends. This CDR3 is CASSLLDSRNTIYF. CDR3 DNA sequence: TGTGCCAGCAGTCTCTTGGACAGCAGAAACACCATATATTTT.

The chain combines TRBV9 with TRBJ2-7; 9 positions match TRBD2. CDR3 size: 16 residues. CDR1 is SGDLS and CDR2 is YYNGEE in the germline V gene. Trimming removed 3 bases from V and 7 bases from J; junction bases left unmatched: 14. CDR3 sequence reads: CASSGGVGAGGFEQYF. The CDR3 nucleotides read TGTGCCAGCAGCGGGGGGGTAGGAGCGGGAGGCTTTGAGCAGTACTTC.